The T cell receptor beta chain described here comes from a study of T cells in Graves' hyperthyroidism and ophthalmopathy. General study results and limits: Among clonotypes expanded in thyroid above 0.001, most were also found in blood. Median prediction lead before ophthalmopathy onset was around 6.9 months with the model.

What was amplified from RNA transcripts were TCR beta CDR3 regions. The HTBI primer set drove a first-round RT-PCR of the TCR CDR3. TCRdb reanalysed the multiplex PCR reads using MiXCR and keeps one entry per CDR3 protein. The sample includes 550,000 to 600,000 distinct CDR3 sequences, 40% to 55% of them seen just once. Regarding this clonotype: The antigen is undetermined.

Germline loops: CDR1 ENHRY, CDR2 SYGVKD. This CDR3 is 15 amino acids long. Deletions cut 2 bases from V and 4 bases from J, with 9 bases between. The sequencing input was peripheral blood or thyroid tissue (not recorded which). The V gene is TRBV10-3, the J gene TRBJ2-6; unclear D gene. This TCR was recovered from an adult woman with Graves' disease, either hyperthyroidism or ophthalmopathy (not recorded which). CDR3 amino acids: CAISETPSGANVLTF. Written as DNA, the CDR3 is TGTGCCATCAGTGAGACCCCCTCCGGGGCCAACGTCCTGACTTTC.